This is a list of T cell receptor beta chains from one sample in a study of blood T cell repertoires in COVID-19. Measured with immunoSEQ multiplex PCR; TCRdb has only the in-frame clones, and not every one. The table includes around 270,000 clones, about 85% detected once. The material sequenced was peripheral blood. All receptors derive from a man aged 55 to 70 with acute or convalescent COVID-19. Both conserved end residues are part of each CDR3. D genes are given only for firm matches. Not every row has a clone size; where given, it reads once, few, many or a size class.

>-|-|TRBJ2-3|TRBV30
TGTGCCTGGGGGGGGTCGGGGAGGTGGGCAGATACGCAGTATTTT
CAWGGSGRWADTQYF
>TRBD1|-|TRBJ1-4|TRBV5-1
TGCGCCAGCAGCTTGGGCGCGACAGGGGTCGGAGGAACTAATGAAAAACTGTTTTTT
CASSLGATGVGGTNEKLFF
>-|-|TRBJ2-7|TRBV12-3/TRBV12-4
TGTGCCAGCAGCAAGGACAGTTACGAGCAGTACTTC
CASSKDSYEQYF
>TRBD2|-|TRBJ2-2|TRBV5-6
TGTGCCAGCAGATACTTCGGGACTAGCAACGGGGAGCTGTTTTTT
CASRYFGTSNGELFF
>TRBD2|-|TRBJ2-2|TRBV3-1/TRBV3-2
TGTGCCAGCAGCCGTAAACCTAGCGGGGGAAACACCGGGGAGCTGTTTTTT
CASSRKPSGGNTGELFF
>-|once|TRBJ1-2|TRBV7-8
TGTGCCAGCAGCTTAACTGATCGCAGGGGCTATGGCTACACCTTC
CASSLTDRRGYGYTF
>TRBD1|-|TRBJ1-3|TRBV16
TGTGCCAGCAGCCATGACAGGGGTCGCTCTGGAAACACCATATATTTT
CASSHDRGRSGNTIYF
>-|-|TRBJ1-4|TRBV19
TGTGCCAGTTTGGACAGCCTTGAAAAACTGTTTTTT
CASLDSLEKLFF
>-|-|TRBJ1-4|TRBV20-1
TGCAGTGCTAGTGGAGCACCACCCCTTAATGAAAAACTGTTTTTT
CSASGAPPLNEKLFF
>-|-|TRBJ1-5|TRBV27
TGTGCCAGCAGCAAGAACCCCAGCAACAGAGTTCGTCAGCCCCAGCATTTT
CASSKNPSNRVRQPQHF
>-|-|TRBJ1-2|TRBV18
TGTGCCAGCTCACCACCGGCTAGGACTGTGGTAGGCTACACCTTC
CASSPPARTVVGYTF
>-|-|TRBJ1-4|TRBV5-1
TGCGCCAGCAGCTTGGGGCGGCCTGATGAAAAACTGTTTTTT
CASSLGRPDEKLFF
>TRBD2|few|TRBJ2-1|TRBV7-2
TGTGCCAGCAGCCTGACTTTCGTTACTAGCGGGAGGGCCAATGAGCAGTTCTTC
CASSLTFVTSGRANEQFF
>-|-|TRBJ1-3|TRBV11-1
TGTGCCAGCAGCTCCACAGGGCGCATCTCTGGAAACACCATATATTTT
CASSSTGRISGNTIYF
>-|-|TRBJ1-5|TRBV24-1
TGTGCCACCAGTGGGCCCCGCCCCCTCAGGGGAAGTAGCAATCAGCCCCAGCATTTT
CATSGPRPLRGSSNQPQHF
>TRBD2|-|TRBJ2-7|TRBV19
TGTGCCAGTAGTAGTGCTAGCGGGCGTACCTACGAGCAGTACTTC
CASSSASGRTYEQYF
>TRBD1|once|TRBJ1-1|TRBV27
TGTGCCAGCAGTTTAGGAAGGACAGGGGGAATGAACACTGAAGCTTTCTTT
CASSLGRTGGMNTEAFF
>-|-|TRBJ1-6|TRBV24-1
TGTGCCACCAGTGTCTCAGTCAATAATTCACCCCTCCACTTT
CATSVSVNNSPLHF
>-|-|TRBJ1-6|TRBV5-1
TGCGCCAGCAGCTTGAGAGTACAGGGAAGTTCACCCCTCCACTTT
CASSLRVQGSSPLHF
>-|-|TRBJ1-2|TRBV30
TGTGCCTGGAGTGTATTGGCCCGGGCGGGTGGCTACACCTTC
CAWSVLARAGGYTF
>-|once|TRBJ2-3|TRBV4-3
TGCGCCAGCAGCCAAGGGACGGGACAAGGGGATACGCAGTATTTT
CASSQGTGQGDTQYF
>-|-|TRBJ1-5|TRBV2
TGTGCCAGCAGTGAAACACGGTTAGGGGATCAGCCCCAGCATTTT
CASSETRLGDQPQHF
>-|-|TRBJ2-4|TRBV1
TGCACCAGCAGCCAAGAGCGGGATTCAGCCAAAAACATTCAGTACTTC
CTSSQERDSAKNIQYF
>TRBD1|once|TRBJ1-1|TRBV10-3
TGTGCCATCAGCGACGACAGGGGGCTAGGGGCTGAAGCTTTCTTT
CAISDDRGLGAEAFF
>TRBD1|-|TRBJ1-1|TRBV19
TGTGCCAGCTCTCGGACAGGGCAGGTCTCGGACACTGAAGCTTTCTTT
CASSRTGQVSDTEAFF
>-|-|TRBJ2-2|TRBV3-1/TRBV3-2
TGTGCCAGCAGCCCGGGACTCGGGGGCGGGGAGCTGTTTTTT
CASSPGLGGGELFF
>TRBD2|-|TRBJ2-7|TRBV20-1
TGCAGTGCTAGTAGCGGGATTTACGAGCAGTACTTC
CSASSGIYEQYF
>-|-|TRBJ2-1|TRBV4-1
TGCGCCAGCAGCCAGACGGACAGAACCTACAATGAGCAGTTCTTC
CASSQTDRTYNEQFF
>TRBD2|-|TRBJ2-3|TRBV20-1
TGCAGTGCTAGTCCGACTAGCGGGAGGCCCAATACAGATACGCAGTATTTT
CSASPTSGRPNTDTQYF
>TRBD2|-|TRBJ2-7|TRBV15
TGTGCCACCAGCAAAGCGGGGCAGGACGAGCAGTACTTC
CATSKAGQDEQYF
>-|-|TRBJ1-2|TRBV6-1
TGTGCCAGCAGTGAAATCTATCGGGGAGGGAGTGGCTACACCTTC
CASSEIYRGGSGYTF
>-|once|TRBJ1-4|TRBV7-7
TGTGCTAGCAGCTTATCGGCGAGGGCTAATGAAAAACTGTTTTTT
CASSLSARANEKLFF
>TRBD1|-|TRBJ1-5|TRBV9
TGTGCCAGCAGCGTTACAGGGGAGGGCAATCAGCCCCAGCATTTT
CASSVTGEGNQPQHF
>TRBD2|-|TRBJ2-5|TRBV7-9
TGTGCCAGCAGCGCACAGGGGACTAGCGGGCAAGAGACCCAGTACTTC
CASSAQGTSGQETQYF
>TRBD2|once|TRBJ2-7|TRBV9
TGTGCCAGCAGCCCCAGCGGGAGGAGCCCCTACGAGCAGTACTTC
CASSPSGRSPYEQYF
>TRBD1|-|TRBJ1-4|TRBV10-3
TGTGCCACCCAATTACAGGGGGTCGACGGAAAACTGTTTTTT
CATQLQGVDGKLFF
>TRBD1|few|TRBJ2-5|TRBV3-1/TRBV3-2
TGTGCCAGCAGCCAAGGTCACAGGGGATGGGAGACCCAGTACTTC
CASSQGHRGWETQYF
>-|-|TRBJ2-3|TRBV5-6
TGTGCCAGCAGCCGCCGCGCCGCGGGGTCCACAGATACGCAGTATTTT
CASSRRAAGSTDTQYF
>TRBD1|once|TRBJ1-1|TRBV11-2
TGTGCCAGCAGCTCAGGACAGGGGAACACTGAAGCTTTCTTT
CASSSGQGNTEAFF
>-|-|TRBJ1-4|TRBV7-9
TGTGCCAGCAGCGCGGATCCCAGGGGAACTAATGAAAAACTGTTTTTT
CASSADPRGTNEKLFF
>-|-|TRBJ1-2|TRBV5-1
TGCGCCAGCAGCCCGCTGTCCCTAGGGGAAGGCTACACCTTC
CASSPLSLGEGYTF
>-|-|TRBJ1-6|TRBV2
TGTGCCAGCAGTGAACTCGGGACACTTTATAATTCACCCCTCCACTTT
CASSELGTLYNSPLHF
>TRBD2|-|TRBJ2-7|TRBV3-1/TRBV3-2
TGTGCCAGCGCTGGCGGGAGTACCACCTACGAGCAGTACTTC
CASAGGSTTYEQYF
>TRBD1|-|TRBJ1-1|TRBV7-9
TGTGCCAGCAGCACACGGACAGGGGGCGAAACTGAAGCTTTCTTT
CASSTRTGGETEAFF
>TRBD1|-|TRBJ1-5|TRBV9
TGTGCCAGCAGCGTATCCGGGACAGGGGATCAGCCCCAGCATTTT
CASSVSGTGDQPQHF
>TRBD1|-|TRBJ1-2|TRBV9
TGTGCCAGCACTGGGGCAGGGGGTAATGGCTACACCTTC
CASTGAGGNGYTF
>-|-|TRBJ1-1|TRBV4-1
TGCGCCAGCAGCCAAGGAGAACGAAGGACAGAAGCTTTCTTT
CASSQGERRTEAFF
>-|-|TRBJ1-2|TRBV13
TGTGCCAGCAGCCTTAGGACAGCCGGATACTATGGCTACACCTTC
CASSLRTAGYYGYTF
>-|-|TRBJ2-1|TRBV4-1
TGCGCCAGCAGCCAATCGGTGAACTACTACAATGAGCAGTTCTTC
CASSQSVNYYNEQFF
>TRBD1|-|TRBJ1-4|TRBV7-2
TGTGCCAGCAGCTCCGACAGGGGGCGTGAAAAACTGTTTTTT
CASSSDRGREKLFF
>-|-|TRBJ2-1|TRBV3-1/TRBV3-2
TGTGCCAGCAGCCAAGCACCAGGGCCCTACAATGAGCAGTTCTTC
CASSQAPGPYNEQFF
>TRBD1|-|TRBJ2-2|TRBV3-1/TRBV3-2
TGTGCCAGCAGCCCCTTGACAGGGGCATTCGCGAACACCGGGGAGCTGTTTTTT
CASSPLTGAFANTGELFF
>-|-|TRBJ2-7|TRBV27
TGTGCCAGCAGTCCCCGACAGGACTCTTCCTACGAGCAGTACTTC
CASSPRQDSSYEQYF
>TRBD1|-|TRBJ1-1|TRBV2
TGTGCCCGAACCGACAGGGTGGGCATGAACACTGAAGCTTTCTTT
CARTDRVGMNTEAFF